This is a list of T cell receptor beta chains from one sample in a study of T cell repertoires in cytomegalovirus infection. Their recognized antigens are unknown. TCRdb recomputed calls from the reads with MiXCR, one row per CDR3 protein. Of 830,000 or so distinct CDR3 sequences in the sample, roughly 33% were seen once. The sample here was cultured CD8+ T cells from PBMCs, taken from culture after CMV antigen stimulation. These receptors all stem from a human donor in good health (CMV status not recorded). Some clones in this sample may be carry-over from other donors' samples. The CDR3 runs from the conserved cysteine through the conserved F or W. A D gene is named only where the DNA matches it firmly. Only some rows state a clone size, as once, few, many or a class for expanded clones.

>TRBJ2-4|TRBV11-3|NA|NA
CASSSPGSIQYF
TGTGCCAGCAGCTCACCCGGGAGCATTCAGTACTTC
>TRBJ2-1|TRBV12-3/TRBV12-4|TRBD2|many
CASSGTSYNEQFF
TGTGCCAGCAGCGGGACTAGCTACAATGAGCAGTTCTTC
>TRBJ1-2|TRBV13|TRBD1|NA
CASSLEGQGEDGYTF
TGTGCCAGCAGCTTAGAGGGACAGGGAGAGGATGGCTACACCTTC
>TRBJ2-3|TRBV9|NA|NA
CASSVGGLITDTQYF
TGTGCCAGCAGCGTCGGGGGCCTGATCACAGATACGCAGTATTTT
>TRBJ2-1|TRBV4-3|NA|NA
CASSHDHTAYSYNEQFF
TGCGCCAGCAGCCATGATCATACTGCGTACTCCTACAATGAGCAGTTCTTC
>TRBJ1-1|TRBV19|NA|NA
CASSINGPTEAFF
TGTGCCAGTAGTATTAACGGACCCACTGAAGCTTTCTTT
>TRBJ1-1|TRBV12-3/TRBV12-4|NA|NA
CASSHEEPNTEAFF
TGTGCCAGCAGCCACGAGGAGCCGAACACTGAAGCTTTCTTT
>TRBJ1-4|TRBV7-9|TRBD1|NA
CASSAADRETEKLFF
TGTGCCAGCAGCGCCGCTGACAGGGAGACTGAAAAACTGTTTTTT
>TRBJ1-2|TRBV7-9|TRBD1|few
CASSLPRDPGQGPRWYGYTF
TGTGCCAGCAGCCTCCCCAGAGACCCGGGACAGGGGCCTCGGTGGTATGGCTACACCTTC
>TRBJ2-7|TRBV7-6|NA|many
CASSLVPETYEQYF
TGTGCCAGCAGCTTAGTTCCAGAGACCTACGAGCAGTACTTC
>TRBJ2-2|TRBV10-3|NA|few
CAISEGGGELFF
TGTGCCATCAGTGAGGGAGGAGGGGAGCTGTTTTTT
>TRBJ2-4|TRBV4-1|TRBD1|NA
CASSPWTGEKNIQYF
TGCGCCAGCAGCCCTTGGACAGGGGAAAAAAACATTCAGTACTTC
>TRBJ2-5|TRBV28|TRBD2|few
CASSSSRGVRETQYF
TGTGCCAGCAGTTCATCTCGGGGGGTGAGAGAGACCCAGTACTTC
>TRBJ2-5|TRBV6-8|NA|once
CASSIREQETQYF
TGTGCCAGCAGTATAAGGGAGCAAGAGACCCAGTACTTC
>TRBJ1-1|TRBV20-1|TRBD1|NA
CSARDPGTGMNTEAFF
TGCAGTGCTAGAGATCCCGGGACAGGGATGAACACTGAAGCTTTCTTT
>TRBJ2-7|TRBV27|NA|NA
CASSGSVTGEQYF
TGTGCCAGCAGTGGCTCTGTAACGGGCGAGCAGTACTTC